Listed below are T cell receptor beta chains from one sample, sequenced in a study of breast tumors, draining lymph nodes, adjacent tissues. TCRdb used MiXCR to reprocess the multiplex PCR reads, holding one entry per CDR3 protein. The table has over 10,000 distinct CDR3 sequences, about 46% seen once. The sequenced sample consisted of tumor-adjacent breast tissue. These receptors were obtained from a female donor with breast cancer. Some clones in this sample may be carry-over from other donors' samples. Each CDR3 is given with its conserved first and last residue. D genes are given only for firm matches. Expanded clones get a size class; other rows say once, few or many, or leave the size out.

v_call	d_call	clone_size	cdr3_length	j_call	cdr3_aa	cdr3_nt
TRBV2	.	few	12	TRBJ2-7	CASSFLFYEQYF	TGTGCCAGCAGTTTTCTTTTCTACGAGCAGTACTTC
TRBV6-5	.	many	14	TRBJ1-2	CASSLAGGWAGYTF	TGTGCCAGCAGTCTGGCGGGGGGCTGGGCTGGCTACACCTTC
TRBV5-1	.	.	14	TRBJ2-6	CASSLKYGANVLTF	TGCGCCAGCAGCTTAAAATATGGGGCCAACGTCCTGACTTTC
TRBV29-1	.	few	11	TRBJ1-1	CSVLMFAEAFF	TGCAGCGTTCTGATGTTCGCTGAAGCTTTCTTT
TRBV20-1	.	.	13	TRBJ2-7	CSASVSPSYEQYF	TGCAGTGCTAGCGTTAGCCCCTCCTACGAGCAGTACTTC
TRBV3-1	.	few	13	TRBJ1-6	CASSRAYDSPLHF	TGTGCCAGCAGCAGGGCCTACGATTCACCCCTCCACTTT
TRBV6-6	.	few	13	TRBJ2-7	CASIQGGVDEQYF	TGTGCCAGCATACAGGGTGGTGTTGACGAGCAGTACTTC
TRBV25-1	.	.	14	TRBJ1-3	CASSPMGVRNTIYF	TGTGCCAGCAGTCCGATGGGGGTTAGAAACACCATATATTTT
TRBV25-1	.	.	12	TRBJ2-1	CASSQLGNEQFF	TGTGCCAGCAGTCAGCTAGGGAATGAGCAGTTCTTC
TRBV13	.	.	18	TRBJ1-1	CASSWNRVRLPKNTEAFF	TGTGCCAGCAGCTGGAACCGGGTCCGGCTCCCCAAGAACACTGAAGCTTTCTTT
TRBV7-8	.	.	15	TRBJ2-6	CASSLGGNGANVLTF	TGTGCCAGCAGCTTAGGAGGGAACGGGGCCAACGTCCTGACTTTC
TRBV29-1	.	many	12	TRBJ2-5	CSPPGRLETQYF	TGCAGCCCGCCGGGGCGCCTAGAGACCCAGTACTTC
TRBV6-2/TRBV6-3	TRBD2	.	17	TRBJ2-3	CASSYSALAGGTDTQYF	TGTGCCAGCAGTTACTCGGCACTAGCGGGAGGCACAGATACGCAGTATTTT
TRBV6-1	.	.	18	TRBJ1-4	CASSQWLPLWGANEKLFF	TGTGCCAGCAGTCAATGGTTACCTTTATGGGGGGCTAATGAAAAACTGTTTTTT
TRBV9	TRBD1	.	16	TRBJ2-7	CASSVDWDRGMNEQYF	TGTGCCAGCAGCGTAGATTGGGACAGGGGGATGAACGAGCAGTACTTC
TRBV20-1	.	.	11	TRBJ1-2	CSARVGPGYTF	TGCAGTGCTAGAGTAGGGCCTGGCTACACCTTC
TRBV7-6	.	.	17	TRBJ2-3	CASSFRGHSQSTDTQYF	TGTGCCAGCAGCTTCCGGGGGCACTCCCAGTCCACAGATACGCAGTATTTT
TRBV19	.	few	14	TRBJ2-3	CASSIRRGADTQYF	TGTGCCAGTAGTATTCGACGGGGAGCGGATACGCAGTATTTT
TRBV6-6	.	.	13	TRBJ2-3	CASSILRADTQYF	TGTGCCAGTAGCATCCTCAGAGCAGATACGCAGTATTTT
TRBV24-1	TRBD2	.	15	TRBJ2-7	CATEGSGRSSYEQYF	TGTGCCACCGAAGGAAGCGGGAGGTCCTCCTACGAGCAGTACTTC
TRBV6-2/TRBV6-3	.	many	15	TRBJ1-3	CASSYSKGSGNTIYF	TGTGCCAGCAGTTACTCGAAGGGATCCGGAAACACCATATATTTT
TRBV20-1	TRBD1	.	12	TRBJ2-1	CSAMTGINEQFF	TGCAGTGCGATGACAGGGATCAATGAGCAGTTCTTC
TRBV11-3	.	medium-sized	14	TRBJ2-7	CASSLGRMSHEQYF	TGTGCCAGCAGCTTGGGAAGGATGTCCCACGAGCAGTACTTC
TRBV20-1	TRBD2	.	17	TRBJ2-3	CSARDGKGGRAVDTQYF	TGCAGTGCTAGAGATGGTAAAGGCGGGAGGGCCGTTGATACGCAGTATTTT
TRBV4-2	.	many	14	TRBJ2-4	CASSQDAAVDIQYF	TGTGCCAGCAGCCAAGATGCGGCCGTGGACATTCAGTACTTC
TRBV5-4	.	.	15	TRBJ2-1	CASSAEQAGYNEQFF	TGTGCCAGCAGCGCCGAACAAGCAGGCTACAATGAGCAGTTCTTC
TRBV12-3/TRBV12-4	.	medium-sized	15	TRBJ1-5	CASSFQGIGSQPQHF	TGTGCCAGCAGTTTTCAAGGTATCGGGAGTCAGCCCCAGCATTTT
TRBV3-1	TRBD1	many	13	TRBJ1-1	CASSHGTGDKAFF	TGTGCCAGCAGCCATGGGACAGGGGACAAAGCTTTCTTT
TRBV20-1	.	.	15	TRBJ2-7	CSARPQGKGSYEQYF	TGCAGTGCTAGACCCCAGGGGAAGGGGTCCTACGAGCAGTACTTC
TRBV11-3	.	many	14	TRBJ2-5	CASSLAGRQETQYF	TGTGCCAGCAGCTTAGCTGGACGGCAAGAGACCCAGTACTTC
TRBV24-1	TRBD2	many	15	TRBJ2-3	CATSPLAGSADTQYF	TGTGCCACCAGTCCCCTAGCGGGCTCTGCAGATACGCAGTATTTT
TRBV7-2	TRBD2	.	15	TRBJ2-1	CASSSTSGQYNEQFF	TGTGCCAGCAGCTCGACTAGCGGACAATACAATGAGCAGTTCTTC
TRBV5-5	TRBD1	.	15	TRBJ2-1	CASSWDRGGYNEQFF	TGTGCCAGCAGCTGGGACAGGGGAGGATACAATGAGCAGTTCTTC
TRBV6-4	.	.	15	TRBJ1-3	CASTGTSSSGNTIYF	TGTGCCAGCACTGGGACTTCTTCCTCTGGAAACACCATATATTTT
TRBV20-1	TRBD1	.	14	TRBJ1-3	CSASDRGAGNTIYF	TGCAGTGCCTCTGACAGGGGAGCCGGAAACACCATATATTTT
TRBV6-2/TRBV6-3	TRBD2	many	16	TRBJ2-5	CASSYSIAGAEETQYF	TGTGCCAGCAGTTACTCAATAGCGGGAGCGGAAGAGACCCAGTACTTC
TRBV7-3	.	.	17	TRBJ2-7	CASSLTGGAGSSYEQYF	TGTGCCAGCAGCTTAACTGGGGGCGCCGGGAGCTCCTACGAGCAGTACTTC
TRBV6-6	.	once	15	TRBJ2-1	CASKQGTETYNEQFF	TGTGCCAGCAAGCAGGGGACGGAGACATACAATGAGCAGTTCTTC
TRBV28	.	many	14	TRBJ1-4	CASSTGTRDEKLFF	TGTGCCAGCAGTACAGGGACTAGGGATGAAAAACTGTTTTTT
TRBV24-1	.	few	11	TRBJ2-7	CATSEGYEQYF	TGTGCCACCAGTGAGGGCTACGAGCAGTACTTC
TRBV10-2	.	.	14	TRBJ1-2	CASSDGGADYGYTF	TGCGCCAGCAGTGACGGTGGGGCGGACTATGGCTACACCTTC
TRBV6-2/TRBV6-3	.	.	12	TRBJ1-6	CASRTMSSPLHF	TGTGCCAGCAGAACAATGAGTTCACCCCTCCACTTT
TRBV7-2	.	.	14	TRBJ2-7	CASSLERTHYEQYF	TGTGCCAGCAGCTTAGAACGGACTCACTACGAGCAGTACTTC
TRBV30	TRBD2	.	14	TRBJ2-7	CAWSPSGGGDEQYF	TGTGCCTGGAGCCCTAGCGGGGGTGGCGACGAGCAGTACTTC
TRBV6-2/TRBV6-3	TRBD2	many	19	TRBJ2-1	CASSLSGSWGLGTYNEQFF	TGTGCCAGCAGTTTAAGCGGGAGTTGGGGCCTGGGGACTTACAATGAGCAGTTCTTC
TRBV2	TRBD1	few	14	TRBJ1-5	CASSPTGGDQPQHF	TGTGCCAGCAGCCCCACAGGGGGAGACCAGCCCCAGCATTTT
TRBV20-1	.	.	15	TRBJ2-1	CSARASTRSNNEQFF	TGCAGTGCTAGAGCTTCGACTAGGAGCAACAATGAGCAGTTCTTC
TRBV15	.	.	15	TRBJ1-5	CATSRDRPEDQPQHF	TGTGCCACCAGCAGAGATCGACCCGAAGATCAGCCCCAGCATTTT